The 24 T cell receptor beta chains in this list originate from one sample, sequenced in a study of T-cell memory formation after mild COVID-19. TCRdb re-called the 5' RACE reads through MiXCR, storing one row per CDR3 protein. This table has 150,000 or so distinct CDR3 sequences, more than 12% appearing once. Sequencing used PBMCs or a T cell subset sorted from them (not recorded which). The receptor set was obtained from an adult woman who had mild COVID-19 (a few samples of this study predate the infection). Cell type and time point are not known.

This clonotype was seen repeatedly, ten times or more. Written as DNA, the CDR3 is TGCAGTGCTAGACCTCTGAGCACAGATACGCAGTATTTT. Translating it yields CSARPLSTDTQYF. The V gene is TRBV20-1, the J gene TRBJ2-3; D not resolved. Trimming left V 2 bases short and J 0 bases short, with 6 bases between. This CDR3 has 13 amino acids. Germline V gives CDR1 DFQATT, CDR2 SNEGSKA (reference sequence).

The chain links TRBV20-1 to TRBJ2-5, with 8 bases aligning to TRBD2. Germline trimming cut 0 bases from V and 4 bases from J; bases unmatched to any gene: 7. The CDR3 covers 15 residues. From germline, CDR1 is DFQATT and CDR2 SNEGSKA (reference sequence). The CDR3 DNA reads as TGCAGTGCTAGAGATCTAAGAGCGGGAGCAGAGACCCAGTACTTC. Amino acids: CSARDLRAGAETQYF.

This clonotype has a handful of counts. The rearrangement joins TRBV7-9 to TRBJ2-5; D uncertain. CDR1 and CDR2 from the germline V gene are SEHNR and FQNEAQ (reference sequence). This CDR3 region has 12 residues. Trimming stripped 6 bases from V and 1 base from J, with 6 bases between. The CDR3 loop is CASSAPQETQYF. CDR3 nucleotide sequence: TGTGCCAGCAGTGCCCCCCAAGAGACCCAGTACTTC.

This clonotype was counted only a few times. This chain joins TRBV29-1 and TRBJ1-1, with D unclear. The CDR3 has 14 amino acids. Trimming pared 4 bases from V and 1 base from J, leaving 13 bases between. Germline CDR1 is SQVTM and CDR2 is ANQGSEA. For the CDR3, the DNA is TGCAGCGTTGTATTACGGTTAGGGAACACTGAAGCTTTCTTT. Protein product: CSVVLRLGNTEAFF.

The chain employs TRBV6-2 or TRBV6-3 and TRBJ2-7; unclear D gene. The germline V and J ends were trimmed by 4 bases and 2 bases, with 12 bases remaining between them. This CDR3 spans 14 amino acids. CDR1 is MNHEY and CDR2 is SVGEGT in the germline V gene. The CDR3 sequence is CASSSRLLPYEQYF. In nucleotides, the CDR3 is TGTGCCAGCAGTTCAAGACTCCTCCCCTACGAGCAGTACTTC.

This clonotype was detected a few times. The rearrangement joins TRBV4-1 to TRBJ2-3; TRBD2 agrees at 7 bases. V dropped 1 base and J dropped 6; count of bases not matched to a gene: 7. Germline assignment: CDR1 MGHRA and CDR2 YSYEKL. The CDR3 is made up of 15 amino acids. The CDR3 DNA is TGCGCCAGCAGCCAAGTAGGCGGGGGAGGGGATACGCAGTATTTT. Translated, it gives CASSQVGGGGDTQYF.

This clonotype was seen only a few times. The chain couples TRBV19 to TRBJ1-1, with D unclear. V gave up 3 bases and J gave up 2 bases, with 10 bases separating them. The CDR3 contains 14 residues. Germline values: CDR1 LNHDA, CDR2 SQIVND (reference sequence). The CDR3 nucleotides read TGTGCCAGTAGTATTAGCAGGATCAACACTGAAGCTTTCTTT. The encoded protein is CASSISRINTEAFF.

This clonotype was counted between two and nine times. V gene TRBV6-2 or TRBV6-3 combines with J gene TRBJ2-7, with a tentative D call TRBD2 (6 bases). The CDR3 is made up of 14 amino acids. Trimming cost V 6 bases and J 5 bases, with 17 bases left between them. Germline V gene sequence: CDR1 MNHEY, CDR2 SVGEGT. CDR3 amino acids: CASRREDLRDEQYF. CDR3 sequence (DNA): TGTGCCAGCAGAAGGGAGGACCTCCGGGACGAGCAGTACTTC.

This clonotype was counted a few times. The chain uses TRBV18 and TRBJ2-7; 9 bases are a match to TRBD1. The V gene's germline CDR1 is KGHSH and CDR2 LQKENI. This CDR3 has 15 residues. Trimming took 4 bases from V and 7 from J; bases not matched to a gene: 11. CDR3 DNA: TGTGCCAGCTCACGGGGGACAGGGAGTTTGCGGGAGCAGTACTTC. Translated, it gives CASSRGTGSLREQYF. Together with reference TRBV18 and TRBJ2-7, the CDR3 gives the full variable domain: NAGVMQNPRHLVRRRGQEARLRCSPMKGHSHVYWYRQLPEEGLKFMVYLQKENIIDESGMPKERFSAEFPKEGPSILRIQQVVRGDSAAYFCASSRGTGSLREQYFGPGTRLTVT.

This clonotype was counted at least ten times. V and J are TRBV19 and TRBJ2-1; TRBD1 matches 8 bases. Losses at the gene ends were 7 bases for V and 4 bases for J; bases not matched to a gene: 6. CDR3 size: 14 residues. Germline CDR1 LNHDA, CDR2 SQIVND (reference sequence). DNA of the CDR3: TGTGCCAGTAATCCAGGGGGCTTTTACAATGAGCAGTTCTTC. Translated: CASNPGGFYNEQFF.

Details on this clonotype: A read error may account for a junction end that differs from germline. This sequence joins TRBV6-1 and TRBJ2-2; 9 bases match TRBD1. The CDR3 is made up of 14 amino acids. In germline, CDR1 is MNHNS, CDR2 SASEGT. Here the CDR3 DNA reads TGTGCCAGCAGTAGGGACAGGGACACCGGGGAGTTGTTTTTT. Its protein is CASSRDRDTGELFF.

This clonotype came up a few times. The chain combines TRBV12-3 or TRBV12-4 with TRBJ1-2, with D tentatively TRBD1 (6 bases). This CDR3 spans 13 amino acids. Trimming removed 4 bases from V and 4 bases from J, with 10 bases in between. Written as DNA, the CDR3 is TGTGCCAGCAGTTACAGGGAGAGCTATGGCTACACCTTC. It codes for CASSYRESYGYTF.

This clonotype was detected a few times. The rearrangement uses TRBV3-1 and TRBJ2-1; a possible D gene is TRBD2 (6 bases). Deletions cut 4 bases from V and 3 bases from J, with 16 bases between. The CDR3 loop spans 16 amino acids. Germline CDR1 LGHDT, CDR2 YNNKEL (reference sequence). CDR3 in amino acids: CASSRLRDFVYNEQFF. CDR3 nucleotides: TGTGCCAGCAGCCGCCTCCGGGACTTTGTCTACAATGAGCAGTTCTTC.

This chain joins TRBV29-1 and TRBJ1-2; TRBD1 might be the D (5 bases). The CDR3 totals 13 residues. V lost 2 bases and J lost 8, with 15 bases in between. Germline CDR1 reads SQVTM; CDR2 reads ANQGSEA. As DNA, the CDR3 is TGCAGCGTTGAATCCCCAGGGCCCCTCGGCTACACCTTC. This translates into CSVESPGPLGYTF.

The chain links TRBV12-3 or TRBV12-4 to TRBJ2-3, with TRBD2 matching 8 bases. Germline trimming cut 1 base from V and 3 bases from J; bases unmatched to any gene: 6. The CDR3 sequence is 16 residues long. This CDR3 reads CASSLGTSRRTDTQYF. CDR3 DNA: TGTGCCAGCAGTTTAGGGACTAGCAGGCGTACAGATACGCAGTATTTT.

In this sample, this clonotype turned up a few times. The CDR3, as DNA: TGTGCCAGCAGCCGGTATAGCAATCAGCCCCAGCATTTT. This sequence encodes CASSRYSNQPQHF. This rearrangement joins TRBV27 to TRBJ1-5; D is unresolved. Germline V lookup: CDR1 MNHEY, CDR2 SMNVEV (reference sequence). The CDR3 has 13 amino acids. V gave up 6 bases and J gave up 0 bases, with 6 bases separating them.

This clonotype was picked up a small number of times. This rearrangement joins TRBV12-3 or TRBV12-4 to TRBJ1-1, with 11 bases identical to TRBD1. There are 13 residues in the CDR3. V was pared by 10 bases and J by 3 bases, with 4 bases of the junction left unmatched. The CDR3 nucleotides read TGTGCCACCGGGACAGGGGGATACACTGAAGCTTTCTTT. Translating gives CATGTGGYTEAFF.

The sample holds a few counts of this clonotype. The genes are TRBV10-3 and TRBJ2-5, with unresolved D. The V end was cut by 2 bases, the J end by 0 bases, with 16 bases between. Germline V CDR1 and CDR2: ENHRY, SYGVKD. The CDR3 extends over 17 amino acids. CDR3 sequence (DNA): TGTGCCATCAGTGAGAGAAAGGCAGACTCGTACCAAGAGACCCAGTACTTC. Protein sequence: CAISERKADSYQETQYF.

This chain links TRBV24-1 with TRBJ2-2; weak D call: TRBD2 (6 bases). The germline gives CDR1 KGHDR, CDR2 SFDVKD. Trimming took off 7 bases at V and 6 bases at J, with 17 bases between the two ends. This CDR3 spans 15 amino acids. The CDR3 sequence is CATSPSGTSSGELFF. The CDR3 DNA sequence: TGTGCCACCAGCCCTTCCGGTACTAGCTCCGGGGAGCTGTTTTTT.

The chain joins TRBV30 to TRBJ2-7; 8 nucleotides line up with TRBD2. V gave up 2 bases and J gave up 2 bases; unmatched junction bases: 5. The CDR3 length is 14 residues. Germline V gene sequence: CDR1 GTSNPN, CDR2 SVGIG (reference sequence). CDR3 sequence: CAWSWASGPYEQYF. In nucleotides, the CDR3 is TGTGCCTGGAGTTGGGCTAGCGGGCCCTACGAGCAGTACTTC.

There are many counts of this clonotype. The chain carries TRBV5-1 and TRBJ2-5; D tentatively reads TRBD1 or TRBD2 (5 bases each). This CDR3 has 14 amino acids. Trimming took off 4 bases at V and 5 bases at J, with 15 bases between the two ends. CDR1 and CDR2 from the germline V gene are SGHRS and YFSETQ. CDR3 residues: CASSTLRGRETQYF. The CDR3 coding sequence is TGCGCCAGCAGCACCCTCCGGGGCCGGGAGACCCAGTACTTC. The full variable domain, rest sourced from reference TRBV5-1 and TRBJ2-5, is KAGVTQTPRYLIKTRGQQVTLSCSPISGHRSVSWYQQTPGQGLQFLFEYFSETQRNKGNFPGRFSGRQFSNSRSEMNVSTLELGDSALYLCASSTLRGRETQYFGPGTRLLVL.

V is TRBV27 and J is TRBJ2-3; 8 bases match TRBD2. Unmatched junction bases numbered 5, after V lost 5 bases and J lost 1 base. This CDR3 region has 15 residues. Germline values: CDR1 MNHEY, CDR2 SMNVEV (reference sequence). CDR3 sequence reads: CASSSGRLGTDTQYF. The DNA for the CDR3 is TGTGCCAGCAGTAGCGGGAGACTCGGCACAGATACGCAGTATTTT.

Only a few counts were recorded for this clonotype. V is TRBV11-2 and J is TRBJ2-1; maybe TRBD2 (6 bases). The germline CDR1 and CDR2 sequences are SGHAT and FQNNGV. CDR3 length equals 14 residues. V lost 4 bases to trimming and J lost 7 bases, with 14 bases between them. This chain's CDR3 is CASSWGPGGNEQFF. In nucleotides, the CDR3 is TGTGCCAGCAGCTGGGGACCCGGGGGTAATGAGCAGTTCTTC.

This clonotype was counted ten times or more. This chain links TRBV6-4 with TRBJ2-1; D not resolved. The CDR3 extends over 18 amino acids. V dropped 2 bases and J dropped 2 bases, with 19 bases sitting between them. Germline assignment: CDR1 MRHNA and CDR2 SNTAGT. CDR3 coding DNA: TGTGCCAGCAGTGACGAATTCGTAGGGTTGGGTCCCTACAATGAGCAGTTCTTC. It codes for CASSDEFVGLGPYNEQFF.